The T cell receptor (beta chain) described here comes from a study of cytomegalovirus exposure and HLA in healthy donors. In the study overall: Unique TCRs numbering roughly 80 million, obtained from HLA-typed donors, made up an early data release.

A word on this clone: As yet, its antigen is unknown.

Study findings and constraints: Most CMV-associated TCR beta chains appeared HLA-restricted in a later analysis. Presence/absence comparisons presumed near-even sequencing depth among donors. Rare TCR sequences predominated, though certain public TCRs were found in many donors.

With 60 Vbeta and 13 Jbeta primers, the PCR was carried out. Some clones are missing from TCRdb's copy, which holds only in-frame ones; the method was immunoSEQ multiplex PCR. The sample holds 150,000 to 200,000 clones, roughly 77% seen once. Looked up from germline, CDR1 is SGHRS and CDR2 is YFSETQ. The length of the CDR3 is 16 residues. J lost 4 bases, V lost 3 bases, and 10 bases had no gene match. This sequence joins TRBV5-1 and TRBJ1-1, with 9 bases lining up with TRBD1. This receptor was obtained from a woman aged 25 to 39 in good health and CMV-seronegative. The sequenced sample was PBMCs. The CDR3 here is CASSSGGSDRGTEAFF. For the CDR3, the DNA is TGCGCCAGCAGCTCTGGAGGCTCGGACAGGGGCACTGAAGCTTTCTTT. The full variable domain, completed using reference TRBV5-1 and TRBJ1-1, is KAGVTQTPRYLIKTRGQQVTLSCSPISGHRSVSWYQQTPGQGLQFLFEYFSETQRNKGNFPGRFSGRQFSNSRSEMNVSTLELGDSALYLCASSSGGSDRGTEAFFGQGTRLTVV.